This paragraph reports one T cell receptor beta chain. Its antigen is currently unknown. Expressed TCRB transcripts were sequenced because the isolated RNA had all been reverse transcribed beforehand. Measured with immunoSEQ multiplex PCR; TCRdb has only the in-frame clones, and not every one. The repertoire includes under 400,000 clones, roughly a fifth of them detected once, and under 0.05% sits in the top ten. The sample is drawn from a study of beta chain features in type 1 diabetes. The germline CDR1 and CDR2 sequences are SGHRS and YFSETQ. The CDR3 runs 17 residues. Germline trimming cut 4 bases from V and 1 base from J; bases unmatched to any gene: 7. Study-wide results and caveats: Patients and controls would be equally affected if PCR favored shorter templates.

The sequence derives from a woman aged 18-30 years in good health. The sample taken for sequencing was naive CD4+ T cells from blood. The chain couples TRBV5-1 to TRBJ2-6; 8 bases fit TRBD1. CDR3 nucleotides: TGCGCCAGCAGCATGACAGGGGTCCCATCTGGGGCCAACGTCCTGACTTTC. Residues: CASSMTGVPSGANVLTF.